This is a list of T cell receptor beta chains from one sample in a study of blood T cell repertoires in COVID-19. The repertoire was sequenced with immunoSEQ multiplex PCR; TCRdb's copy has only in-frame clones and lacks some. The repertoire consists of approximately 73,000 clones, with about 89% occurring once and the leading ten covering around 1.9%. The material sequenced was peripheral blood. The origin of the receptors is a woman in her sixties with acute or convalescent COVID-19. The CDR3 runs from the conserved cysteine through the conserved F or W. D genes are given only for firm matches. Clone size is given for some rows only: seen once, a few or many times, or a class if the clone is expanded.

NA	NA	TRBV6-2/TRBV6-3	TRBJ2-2	CASSSVGELFF	TGTGCCAGCAGCTCAGTCGGGGAGCTGTTTTTT
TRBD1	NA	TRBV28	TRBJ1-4	CASSSTGGKEKLFF	TGTGCCAGCAGCTCGACAGGGGGCAAAGAAAAACTGTTTTTT
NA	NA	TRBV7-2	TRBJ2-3	CASRQGHSSTDTQYF	TGTGCCAGCAGACAGGGTCACTCTAGCACAGATACGCAGTATTTT
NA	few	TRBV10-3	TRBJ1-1	CAIRNSGGTEAFF	TGTGCCATCAGGAACTCGGGGGGCACTGAAGCTTTCTTT
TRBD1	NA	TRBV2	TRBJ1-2	CASSIRQGEGYTF	TGTGCCAGCAGTATACGACAGGGCGAAGGCTACACCTTC
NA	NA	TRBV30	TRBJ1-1	CAWIRVFTGLYTEAFF	TGTGCCTGGATTCGTGTTTTTACAGGATTATACACTGAAGCTTTCTTT
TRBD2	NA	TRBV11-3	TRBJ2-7	CASSLVWGGSTDEQYF	TGTGCCAGCAGCTTGGTTTGGGGCGGGAGTACCGACGAGCAGTACTTC
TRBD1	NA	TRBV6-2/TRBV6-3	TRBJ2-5	CASSDQGTARETQYF	TGTGCCAGCAGTGACCAAGGGACAGCGAGAGAGACCCAGTACTTC
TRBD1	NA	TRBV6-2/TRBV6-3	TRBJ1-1	CASSFDRDTEAFF	TGTGCCAGCAGTTTTGACAGGGACACTGAAGCTTTCTTT
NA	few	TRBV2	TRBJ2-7	CASRRTPTTYEQYF	TGTGCCAGCAGGCGGACTCCTACCACCTACGAGCAGTACTTC
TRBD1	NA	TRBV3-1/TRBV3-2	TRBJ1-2	CASSQGQGRDYGYTF	TGTGCCAGCAGCCAGGGACAGGGCCGCGACTATGGCTACACCTTC
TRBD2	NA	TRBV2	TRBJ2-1	CAVRLAGGTYNEQFF	TGTGCCGTACGACTAGCGGGGGGGACCTACAATGAGCAGTTCTTC
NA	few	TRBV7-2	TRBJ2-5	CASSPRLVGETQYF	TGTGCCAGCAGCCCTAGACTAGTGGGAGAGACCCAGTACTTC
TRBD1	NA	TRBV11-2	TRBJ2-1	CASSLGDRNYNEQFF	TGTGCCAGCAGCTTAGGGGACAGAAACTACAATGAGCAGTTCTTC
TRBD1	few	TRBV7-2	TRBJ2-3	CASSFLRDRGFTDTQYF	TGTGCCAGCAGCTTTCTCCGGGACAGGGGTTTCACAGATACGCAGTATTTT
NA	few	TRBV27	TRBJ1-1	CASSLIEDTEAFF	TGTGCCAGCAGTTTAATCGAGGACACTGAAGCTTTCTTT
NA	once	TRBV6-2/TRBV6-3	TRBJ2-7	CASSFRQSVNYEQYF	TGTGCCAGCAGCTTTAGACAGTCGGTTAACTACGAGCAGTACTTC
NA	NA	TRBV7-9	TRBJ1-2	CASSPPGQYDGYTF	TGTGCCAGCAGCCCCCCAGGACAGTACGATGGCTACACCTTC
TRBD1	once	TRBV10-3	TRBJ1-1	CAISPDRGTAEAFF	TGTGCCATCAGCCCAGACAGGGGGACCGCTGAAGCTTTCTTT
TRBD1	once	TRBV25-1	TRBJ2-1	CASSATPETGYYNEQFF	TGTGCCAGCAGTGCCACTCCGGAGACAGGGTACTACAATGAGCAGTTCTTC
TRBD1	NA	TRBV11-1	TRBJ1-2	CASSSQGGNYGYTF	TGTGCCAGCAGCTCACAGGGGGGAAACTATGGCTACACCTTC
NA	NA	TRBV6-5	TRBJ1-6	CASSYEGSGGNSPLHF	TGTGCCAGCAGTTACGAGGGAAGTGGTGGAAATTCACCCCTCCACTTT
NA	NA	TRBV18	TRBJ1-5	CASSSDSHSNQPQHF	TGTGCCAGCTCCTCCGACAGTCATAGCAATCAGCCCCAGCATTTT
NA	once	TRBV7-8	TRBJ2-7	CASSLEGQGNYEQYF	TGTGCCAGCAGCTTAGAGGGCCAGGGGAACTACGAGCAGTACTTC
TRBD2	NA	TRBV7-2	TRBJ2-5	CASSPAGTSQETQYF	TGTGCCAGCAGCCCCGCCGGGACTAGCCAAGAGACCCAGTACTTC
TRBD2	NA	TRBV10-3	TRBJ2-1	CAMGTGLAYNEQFF	TGTGCCATGGGGACCGGACTAGCCTACAATGAGCAGTTCTTC
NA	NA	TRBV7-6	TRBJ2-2	CASSLAQVDTGELFF	TGTGCCAGCAGCTTAGCACAGGTGGACACCGGGGAGCTGTTTTTT
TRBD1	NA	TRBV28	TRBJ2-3	CASRGTATDTQYF	TGTGCCAGCAGGGGGACAGCCACAGATACGCAGTATTTT
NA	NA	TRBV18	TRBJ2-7	CASSPVPAGYEQYF	TGTGCCAGCTCACCGGTCCCAGCGGGCTACGAGCAGTACTTC
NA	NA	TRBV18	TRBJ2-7	CASSPDPDFSYEQYF	TGTGCCAGCTCACCAGATCCGGACTTCTCCTACGAGCAGTACTTC
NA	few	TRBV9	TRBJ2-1	CASSVSGTGSGEQFF	TGTGCCAGCAGCGTATCCGGGACTGGGTCGGGTGAGCAGTTCTTC
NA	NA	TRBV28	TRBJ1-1	CASSGAGPNTEAFF	TGTGCCAGCAGTGGGGCAGGGCCTAACACTGAAGCTTTCTTT
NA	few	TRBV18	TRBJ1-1	CASSPGRIRDTEAFF	TGTGCCAGCTCACCCGGGAGGATCCGGGACACTGAAGCTTTCTTT